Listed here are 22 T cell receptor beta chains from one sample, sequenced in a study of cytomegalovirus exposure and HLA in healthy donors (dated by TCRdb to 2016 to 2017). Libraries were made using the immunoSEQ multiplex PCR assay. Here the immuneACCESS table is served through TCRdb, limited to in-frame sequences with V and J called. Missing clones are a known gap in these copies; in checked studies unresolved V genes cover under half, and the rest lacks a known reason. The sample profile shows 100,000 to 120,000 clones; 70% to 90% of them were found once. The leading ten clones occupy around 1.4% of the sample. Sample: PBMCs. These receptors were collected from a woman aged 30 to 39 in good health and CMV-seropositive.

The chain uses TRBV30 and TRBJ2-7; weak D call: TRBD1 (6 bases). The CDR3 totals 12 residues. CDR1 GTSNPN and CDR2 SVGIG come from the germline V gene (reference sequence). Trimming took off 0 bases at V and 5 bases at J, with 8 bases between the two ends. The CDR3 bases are TGTGCCTGGAGTGTTGGGACACACGAGCAGTACTTC. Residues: CAWSVGTHEQYF.

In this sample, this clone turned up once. The CDR3 DNA sequence: TGCGCCAGCAGCCAAGTGCAAACAGGGCGGAGCGAGCAGTACTTC. This translates into CASSQVQTGRSEQYF. The chain has TRBV4-3 and TRBJ2-7, with D possibly matching TRBD1 (6 bases). Trimming removed 1 base at V and 6 bases at J, with 16 bases between. The germline V gene has CDR1 LGHNA and CDR2 YSLEER. There are 15 residues in the CDR3.

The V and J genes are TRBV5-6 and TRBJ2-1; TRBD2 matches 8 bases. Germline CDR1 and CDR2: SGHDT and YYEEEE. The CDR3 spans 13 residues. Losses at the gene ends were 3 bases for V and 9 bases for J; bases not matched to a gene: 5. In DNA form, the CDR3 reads TGTGCCAGCAGCTCGGGGGGGCTGGGTGAGCAGTTCTTC. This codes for CASSSGGLGEQFF.

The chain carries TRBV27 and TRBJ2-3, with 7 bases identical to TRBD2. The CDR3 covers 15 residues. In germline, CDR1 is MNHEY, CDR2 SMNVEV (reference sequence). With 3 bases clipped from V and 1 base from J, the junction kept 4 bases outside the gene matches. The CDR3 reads CASSLGGLGTDTQYF. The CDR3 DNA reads TGTGCCAGCAGTTTGGGAGGGCTGGGCACAGATACGCAGTATTTT.

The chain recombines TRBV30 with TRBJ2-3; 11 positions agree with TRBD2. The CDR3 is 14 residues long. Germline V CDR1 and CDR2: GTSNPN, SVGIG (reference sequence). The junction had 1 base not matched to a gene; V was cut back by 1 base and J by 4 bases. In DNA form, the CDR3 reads TGTGCCTGGAGTGAGGGACTAGCGGCAGATACGCAGTATTTT. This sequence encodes CAWSEGLAADTQYF.

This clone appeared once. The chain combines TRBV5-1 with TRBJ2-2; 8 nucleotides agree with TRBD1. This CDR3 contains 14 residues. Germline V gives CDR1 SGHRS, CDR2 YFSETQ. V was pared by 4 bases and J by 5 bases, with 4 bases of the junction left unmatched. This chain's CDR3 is CASSPQGATGELFF. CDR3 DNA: TGCGCCAGCAGCCCCCAGGGGGCAACCGGGGAGCTGTTTTTT.

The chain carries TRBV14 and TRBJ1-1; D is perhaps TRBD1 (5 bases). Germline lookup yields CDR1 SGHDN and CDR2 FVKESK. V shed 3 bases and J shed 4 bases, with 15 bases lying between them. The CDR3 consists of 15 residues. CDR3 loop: CASSHSQNGATEAFF. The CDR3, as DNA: TGTGCCAGCAGCCATTCTCAAAATGGGGCCACTGAAGCTTTCTTT. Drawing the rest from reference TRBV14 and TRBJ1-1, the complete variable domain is EAGVTQFPSHSVIEKGQTVTLRCDPISGHDNLYWYRRVMGKEIKFLLHFVKESKQDESGMPNNRFLAERTGGTYSTLKVQPAELEDSGVYFCASSHSQNGATEAFFGQGTRLTVV.

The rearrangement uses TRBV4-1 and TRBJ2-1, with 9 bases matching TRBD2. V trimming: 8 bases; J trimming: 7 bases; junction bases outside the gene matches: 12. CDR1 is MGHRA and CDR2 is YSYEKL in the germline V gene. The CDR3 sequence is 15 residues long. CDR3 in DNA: TGCGCCAGCTCCTTTCTGGCGGGAGGGCGGAATGAGCAGTTCTTC. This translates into CASSFLAGGRNEQFF.

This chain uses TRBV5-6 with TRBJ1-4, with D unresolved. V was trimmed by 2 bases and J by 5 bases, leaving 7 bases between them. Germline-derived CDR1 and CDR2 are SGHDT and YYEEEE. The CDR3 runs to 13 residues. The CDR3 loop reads CASSLHLNEKLFF. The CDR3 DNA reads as TGTGCCAGCAGCTTACATCTGAATGAAAAACTGTTTTTT.

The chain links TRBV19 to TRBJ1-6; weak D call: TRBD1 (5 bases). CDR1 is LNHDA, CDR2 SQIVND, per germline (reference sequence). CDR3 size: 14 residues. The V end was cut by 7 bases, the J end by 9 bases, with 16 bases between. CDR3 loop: CASTTGQGSSPLHF. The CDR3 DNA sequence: TGTGCCAGTACCACTGGCCAGGGAAGTTCACCCCTCCACTTT.

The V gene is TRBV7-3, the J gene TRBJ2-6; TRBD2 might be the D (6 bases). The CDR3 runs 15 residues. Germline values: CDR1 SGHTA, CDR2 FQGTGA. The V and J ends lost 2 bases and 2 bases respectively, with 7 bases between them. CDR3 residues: CASSLRGTGANVLTF. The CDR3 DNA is TGTGCCAGCAGCTTACGGGGGACTGGGGCCAACGTCCTGACTTTC.

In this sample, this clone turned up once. CDR3 nucleotides: TGCGCCAGCAGCCAAGCGGCGGGAGGGCCGTACGAGCAGTACTTC. It encodes CASSQAAGGPYEQYF. The rearrangement uses TRBV4-3 and TRBJ2-7, with 9 bases matching TRBD2. The germline V gene has CDR1 LGHNA and CDR2 YSLEER. The V segment lost 1 base and the J segment 4 bases; nucleotides outside the gene matches: 5. The CDR3 covers 15 residues.

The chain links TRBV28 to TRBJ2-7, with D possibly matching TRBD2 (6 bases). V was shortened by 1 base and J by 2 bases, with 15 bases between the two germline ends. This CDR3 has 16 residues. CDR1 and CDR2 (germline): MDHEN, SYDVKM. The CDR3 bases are TGTGCCAGCAGTTTATTGCGCCGGGACTCGCCCTACGAGCAGTACTTC. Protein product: CASSLLRRDSPYEQYF.

The CDR3 DNA follows: TGTGCCAGCAGAACGGCGCCCCCGAAGCGCGAGCAGTACTTC. Its translation is CASRTAPPKREQYF. The V call is TRBV28, the J call TRBJ2-7, with no clear D. Trimming shortened V by 6 bases and J by 6 bases, and 18 bases separated the two germline ends. The CDR3 loop spans 14 amino acids. The germline gives CDR1 MDHEN, CDR2 SYDVKM.

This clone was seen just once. In DNA form, the CDR3 reads TGTGCCAGCAGCGGTACTAGCGGGAGCACAGATACGCAGTATTTT. Protein product: CASSGTSGSTDTQYF. The chain combines TRBV9 with TRBJ2-3; 9 positions match TRBD2. Losses at the gene ends were 3 bases for V and 0 bases for J; bases not matched to a gene: 2. The CDR3 sequence is 15 residues long. CDR1 SGDLS and CDR2 YYNGEE come from the germline V gene.

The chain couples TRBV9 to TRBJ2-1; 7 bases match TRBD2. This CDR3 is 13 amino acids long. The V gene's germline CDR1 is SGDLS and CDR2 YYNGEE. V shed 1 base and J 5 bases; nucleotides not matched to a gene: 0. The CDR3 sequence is CASSVLADNEQFF. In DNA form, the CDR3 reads TGTGCCAGCAGCGTACTAGCGGACAATGAGCAGTTCTTC.

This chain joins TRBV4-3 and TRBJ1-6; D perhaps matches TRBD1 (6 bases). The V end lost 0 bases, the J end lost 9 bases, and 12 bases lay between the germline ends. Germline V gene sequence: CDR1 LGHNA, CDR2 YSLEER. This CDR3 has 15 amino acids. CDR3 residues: CASSQELGAGSPLHF. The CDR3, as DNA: TGCGCCAGCAGCCAAGAATTGGGGGCCGGTTCACCCCTCCACTTT.

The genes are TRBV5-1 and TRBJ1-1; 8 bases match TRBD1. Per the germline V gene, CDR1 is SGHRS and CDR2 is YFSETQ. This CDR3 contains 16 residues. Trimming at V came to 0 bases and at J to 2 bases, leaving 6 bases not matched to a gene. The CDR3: CASSLGSGGANTEAFF. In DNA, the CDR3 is TGCGCCAGCAGCTTGGGTTCAGGGGGCGCCAACACTGAAGCTTTCTTT.

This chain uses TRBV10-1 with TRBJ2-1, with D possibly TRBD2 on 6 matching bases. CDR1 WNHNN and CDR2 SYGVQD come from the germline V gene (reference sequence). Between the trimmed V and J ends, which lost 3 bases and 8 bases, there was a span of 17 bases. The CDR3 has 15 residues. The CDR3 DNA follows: TGCGCCAGCAGTGATAGACTAGGCCTGTTCCATGAGCAGTTCTTC. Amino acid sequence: CASSDRLGLFHEQFF.

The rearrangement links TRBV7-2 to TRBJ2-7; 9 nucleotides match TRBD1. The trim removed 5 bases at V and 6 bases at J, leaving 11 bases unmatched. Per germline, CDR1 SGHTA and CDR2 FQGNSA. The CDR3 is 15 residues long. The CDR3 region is CASSLWDRVDSEQYF. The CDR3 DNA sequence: TGTGCCAGCAGCCTTTGGGACAGGGTCGACTCCGAGCAGTACTTC.

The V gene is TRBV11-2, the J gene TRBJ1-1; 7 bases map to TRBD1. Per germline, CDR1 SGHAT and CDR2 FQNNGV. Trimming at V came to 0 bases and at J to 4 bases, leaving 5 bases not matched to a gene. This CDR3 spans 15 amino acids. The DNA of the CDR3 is TGTGCCAGCAGCTTAGATTCGGGGACAGTCACTGAAGCTTTCTTT. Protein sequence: CASSLDSGTVTEAFF.

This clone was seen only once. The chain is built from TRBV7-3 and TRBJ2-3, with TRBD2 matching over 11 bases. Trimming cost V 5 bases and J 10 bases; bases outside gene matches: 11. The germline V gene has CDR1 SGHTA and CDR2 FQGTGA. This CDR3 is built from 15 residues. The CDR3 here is CASSELAGAAVAQYF. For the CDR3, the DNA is TGTGCCAGCAGCGAACTAGCGGGGGCCGCCGTGGCGCAGTATTTT.